The 2 T cell receptor beta chains reported below all come from one sample, sequenced in a study of shared clonotypes between healthy human individuals. Some clones are missing from TCRdb's copy, which holds only in-frame ones; the method was immunoSEQ multiplex PCR. This repertoire shows about 2.3 million clones, approximately 93% found once; its top ten account for about 0.37%. Sequencing was carried out using naive CD4+ T cells from PBMCs. Subset reported: CD45RA+ positively selected. The receptor source for this set is a man younger than 35 in good health. Some clones in this sample may be carry-over from other donors' samples.

This clone appeared a single time. The chain couples TRBV2 to TRBJ2-7; TRBD2 matches at 7 bases. This CDR3 region has 15 residues. V gave up 6 bases and J gave up 5 bases; unmatched junction bases: 13. The germline gives CDR1 SNHLY, CDR2 FYNNEI. This chain's CDR3 is CASRRESLGLDEQYF. The CDR3 region has the DNA TGTGCCAGCAGGCGGGAGAGCCTAGGATTGGACGAGCAGTACTTC.

This clone showed up just a few times. Other DNA sequences within the sample encode an identical CDR3. This chain connects TRBV5-1 to TRBJ2-1, with 8 bases that match TRBD1. Germline-derived CDR1 and CDR2 are SGHRS and YFSETQ. This CDR3 is 15 amino acids long. Trimming removed 0 bases from V and 2 bases from J; junction bases left unmatched: 1. As DNA, the CDR3 is TGCGCCAGCAGCTTGGAGACAGGGGCCTACAATGAGCAGTTCTTC. Encoded protein: CASSLETGAYNEQFF.